The 28 T cell receptor beta chains below all came from one sample that was sequenced in a study of T cells in localized non-small cell lung cancer. This table comes from immunoSEQ multiplex PCR, and its TCRdb copy is limited to in-frame clones, with some not included. The sample has 100,000 to 150,000 clones; about 89% are singletons. The sequencing here drew on peripheral blood, taken before any cancer treatment. Receptor source: an older female donor with stage I lung adenocarcinoma.

The genes are TRBV6-6 and TRBJ1-1, with TRBD1 matching over 10 bases. V gave up 6 bases and J gave up 1 base; unmatched junction bases: 8. The CDR3 covers 16 residues. Germline-derived CDR1 and CDR2 are MNHNY and SVGAGI (reference sequence). The CDR3 DNA sequence: TGTGCCAGCAGGACGGGACAGGGGCGGGGGAACACTGAAGCTTTCTTT. Translating it yields CASRTGQGRGNTEAFF.

This clone was recorded a few times. This sample also contains other DNA sequences that code for the same CDR3. This chain connects TRBV10-2 to TRBJ1-5; D is unresolved. Germline assignment: CDR1 WSHSY and CDR2 SAAADI. The CDR3 sequence is 16 residues long. Trimming took off 3 bases at V and 0 bases at J, with 12 bases between the two ends. The CDR3 nucleotides are TGCGCCAGCAGTGAATCCCCGGGGAATAGCAATCAGCCCCAGCATTTT. Translation gives CASSESPGNSNQPQHF.

The chain is built from TRBV14 and TRBJ2-1; D not resolved. CDR3 length equals 13 residues. Germline-derived CDR1 and CDR2 are SGHDN and FVKESK. Trimming shortened V by 0 bases and J by 9 bases, and 9 bases separated the two germline ends. The CDR3 is CASSQDWAREQFF. The CDR3 DNA reads as TGTGCCAGCAGCCAAGACTGGGCTCGTGAGCAGTTCTTC.

V usage is TRBV2 and J usage is TRBJ1-1, with no clear D. Trimming pared 5 bases from V and 2 bases from J, leaving 12 bases between. The CDR3 runs to 14 residues. Per germline, CDR1 SNHLY and CDR2 FYNNEI. Here the CDR3 reads CASSRSRANTEAFF. The CDR3 DNA reads as TGTGCCAGCAGTCGGAGTAGGGCTAACACTGAAGCTTTCTTT.

The V and J genes are TRBV11-2 and TRBJ1-2; D is unclear. CDR3 length: 14 residues. In germline, CDR1 is SGHAT, CDR2 FQNNGV. V was trimmed by 4 bases and J by 1 base, leaving 10 bases between them. The CDR3 region has the DNA TGTGCCAGCAGCTCGTCGCCGTTTAACTATGGCTACACCTTC. This translates into CASSSSPFNYGYTF.

The rearrangement uses TRBV10-3 and TRBJ2-7, with 9 bases aligning to TRBD1. Per the germline V gene, CDR1 is ENHRY and CDR2 is SYGVKD. The V and J ends lost 6 bases and 3 bases, in that order; junction bases with no gene match: 9. The CDR3 has 15 amino acids. CDR3 DNA sequence: TGTGCCATCAGGAGATATGGACAGGGGAACTACGAGCAGTACTTC. Translating gives CAIRRYGQGNYEQYF.

The CDR3 reads CASSYSREGLNEQFF. DNA of the CDR3: TGTGCCAGCAGTTACTCGCGGGAGGGCCTCAATGAGCAGTTCTTC. The V and J genes are TRBV6-6 and TRBJ2-1; 9 bases agree with TRBD2. The germline CDR1 and CDR2 sequences are MNHNY and SVGAGI (reference sequence). V trimming: 0 bases; J trimming: 6 bases; junction bases outside the gene matches: 3. CDR3 length: 15 residues.

The chain joins TRBV5-1 to TRBJ2-5; the D is unclear. Germline V CDR1 and CDR2: SGHRS, YFSETQ. The germline V and J ends were trimmed by 0 bases and 5 bases, with 11 bases remaining between them. There are 14 residues in the CDR3. Here the CDR3 reads CASSLGAILETQYF. CDR3 in DNA: TGCGCCAGCAGCTTGGGGGCTATTTTGGAGACCCAGTACTTC. The full variable domain, in which reference TRBV5-1 and TRBJ2-5 provide the parts outside the CDR3, is KAGVTQTPRYLIKTRGQQVTLSCSPISGHRSVSWYQQTPGQGLQFLFEYFSETQRNKGNFPGRFSGRQFSNSRSEMNVSTLELGDSALYLCASSLGAILETQYFGPGTRLLVL.

This chain connects TRBV5-1 to TRBJ2-1, with D tentatively TRBD1 (7 bases). CDR1 is SGHRS, CDR2 YFSETQ, per germline. V was pared by 0 bases and J by 12 bases, with 19 bases between. This CDR3 comprises 15 residues. CDR3 DNA: TGCGCCAGCAGCTTGGGGAGGGGACAGCTATGGGGGCAGTTCTTC. This translates into CASSLGRGQLWGQFF.

The V and J genes are TRBV20-1 and TRBJ1-2, with a tentative D call TRBD1 (5 bases). The CDR3 spans 10 residues. V was clipped by 5 bases and J by 8 bases, with 9 bases between them. The V gene's germline CDR1 is DFQATT and CDR2 SNEGSKA (reference sequence). This CDR3 is CSAGGEGYTF. Here the CDR3 DNA reads TGCAGTGCTGGGGGGGAAGGCTACACCTTC.

The chain is built from TRBV5-4 and TRBJ2-1; D is unresolved. Trimming cost V 3 bases and J 5 bases, with 3 bases left between them. Germline V gives CDR1 SGHNT, CDR2 YYREEE (reference sequence). The CDR3 runs 11 residues. CDR3 nucleotides: TGTGCCAGCAGCTCAAACAATGAGCAGTTCTTC. It codes for CASSSNNEQFF.

This clone was seen a few times. The genes are TRBV19 and TRBJ1-2, with D tentatively TRBD1 (5 bases). The CDR3 loop spans 12 amino acids. The V and J ends lost 10 bases and 5 bases respectively, with 14 bases between them. Germline lookup yields CDR1 LNHDA and CDR2 SQIVND (reference sequence). The CDR3 nucleotides are TGTGCCACCCCCCGGGACGGATATGGCTACACCTTC. Translating it yields CATPRDGYGYTF.

V usage is TRBV10-2 and J usage is TRBJ1-1; tentative D call: TRBD1 (6 bases). CDR3 length: 15 amino acids. Trimming cost V 7 bases and J 5 bases, with 20 bases left between them. The V gene's germline CDR1 is WSHSY and CDR2 SAAADI. CDR3 sequence reads: CASTLSWGQQTEAFF. The CDR3 DNA reads as TGCGCCAGCACCCTGAGCTGGGGGCAGCAGACTGAAGCTTTCTTT.

This clone was detected only a few times. The V call is TRBV5-1, the J call TRBJ2-7; TRBD2 might be the D (5 bases). CDR1 is SGHRS, CDR2 YFSETQ, per germline. CDR3 length equals 15 residues. V was shortened by 0 bases and J by 6 bases, with 16 bases between the two germline ends. CDR3 nucleotide sequence: TGCGCCAGCAGCTTGGCACTAGTAAGAGTCGGCGAGCAGTACTTC. Translating it yields CASSLALVRVGEQYF.

The V call is TRBV11-2, the J call TRBJ1-5; D might be TRBD1 (5 bases). V dropped 4 bases and J dropped 4 bases, with 14 bases sitting between them. The germline V gene encodes CDR1 SGHAT and CDR2 FQNNGV. This CDR3 region has 15 residues. In nucleotides, the CDR3 is TGTGCCAGCAGCTCAACAGGCGGAAAAAATCAGCCCCAGCATTTT. It encodes CASSSTGGKNQPQHF.

This chain connects TRBV5-6 to TRBJ2-1; 7 bases are shared with TRBD2. The germline CDR1 and CDR2 sequences are SGHDT and YYEEEE. CDR3 length equals 16 residues. V trimming: 0 bases; J trimming: 5 bases; junction bases outside the gene matches: 8. This CDR3 is CASSLDPGGSHNEQFF. CDR3 nucleotides: TGTGCCAGCAGCTTGGACCCGGGAGGATCACACAATGAGCAGTTCTTC.

The gene calls are TRBV6-6 and TRBJ2-7; D unclear. V was cut by 0 bases and J by 2 bases, with 2 bases left in between. In germline, CDR1 is MNHNY, CDR2 SVGAGI (reference sequence). This CDR3 contains 12 residues. The CDR3 sequence: CASSYSTYEQYF. The CDR3 DNA sequence: TGTGCCAGCAGTTACTCGACCTACGAGCAGTACTTC.

The rearrangement uses TRBV5-1 and TRBJ2-2; 9 bases align to TRBD2. CDR1 and CDR2 (germline): SGHRS, YFSETQ. The CDR3 has 16 amino acids. V dropped 5 bases and J dropped 1; count of bases not matched to a gene: 6. The CDR3 spells CASRGLAGKNTGELFF. CDR3 nucleotide sequence: TGCGCCAGCAGGGGGCTAGCGGGGAAGAACACCGGGGAGCTGTTTTTT.

In its sample, this clone was seen a few times. The CDR3 nucleotides read TGTGCCAGCAGCCCCCTGACTAGCGGGAGGGCCTTTGAGCAGTTCTTC. It yields the protein CASSPLTSGRAFEQFF. V and J are TRBV14 and TRBJ2-1, with TRBD2 identical over 14 bases. Germline assignment: CDR1 SGHDN and CDR2 FVKESK. Unmatched junction bases numbered 8, after V lost 4 bases and J lost 9 bases. The CDR3 sequence is 16 residues long.

This clone occurred once. The J gene is TRBJ2-7, the V gene TRBV11-2; 7 bases agree with TRBD2. With V trimmed by 1 base and J by 6 bases, 9 bases remained unmatched. The CDR3 length is 15 residues. Germline lookup yields CDR1 SGHAT and CDR2 FQNNGV. The CDR3 loop reads CASSLVQAGSGEQYF. CDR3 bases: TGTGCCAGCAGCTTAGTACAAGCGGGATCTGGCGAGCAGTACTTC.

CDR3 sequence reads: CAWAGNTEAFF. The CDR3 DNA follows: TGTGCCTGGGCCGGAAACACTGAAGCTTTCTTT. The V and J genes are TRBV30 and TRBJ1-1; D is undetermined. Trimming cost V 5 bases and J 2 bases, with 6 bases left between them. Germline V CDR1 and CDR2: GTSNPN, SVGIG (reference sequence). The CDR3 spans 11 residues.

The rearrangement uses TRBV28 and TRBJ2-6, with D perhaps TRBD1 or TRBD2 (6 bases each). V lost 9 bases, J lost 0 bases, and 12 bases lay in between. Looked up from germline, CDR1 is MDHEN and CDR2 is SYDVKM. CDR3 length equals 15 residues. The CDR3 region has the DNA TGTGCCAGTTTGGGGGGCAGCTCTGGGGCCAACGTCCTGACTTTC. It specifies CASLGGSSGANVLTF.

This clone was observed once. This chain joins TRBV15 and TRBJ2-7, with 12 bases aligning to TRBD2. J was trimmed by 0 bases and V by 1 base; bases with no gene match: 4. The CDR3 consists of 17 residues. From germline, CDR1 is LNHNV and CDR2 YYDKDF (reference sequence). The CDR3 DNA reads TGTGCCACCAGCAGAGCCCTGACTAGCGGGAGCTCCTACGAGCAGTACTTC. This gives the protein CATSRALTSGSSYEQYF.

The chain combines TRBV27 with TRBJ2-3, with 8 bases identical to TRBD1. The CDR3 is 12 amino acids. V shed 8 bases and J 6 bases; nucleotides not matched to a gene: 4. Germline CDR1 and CDR2: MNHEY and SMNVEV (reference sequence). The CDR3 coding sequence is TGTGCCAGCCGGACAGGGCCGGATACGCAGTATTTT. Its translation is CASRTGPDTQYF.

The V and J genes are TRBV30 and TRBJ2-3; 8 nucleotides align to TRBD2. V lost 4 bases to trimming and J lost 1 base; unmatched junction nucleotides: 4. Germline assignment: CDR1 GTSNPN and CDR2 SVGIG (reference sequence). The CDR3 has 14 residues. As DNA, the CDR3 is TGTGCCTGGATCAGTAGCGGGGGCACAGATACGCAGTATTTT. Translating it yields CAWISSGGTDTQYF.

This clone was seen a single time. The genes are TRBV27 and TRBJ2-7; no clear D. Germline values: CDR1 MNHEY, CDR2 SMNVEV (reference sequence). Trimming took 5 bases from V and 2 from J, leaving 16 bases between them. The CDR3 sequence is 15 residues long. This CDR3 is CASSLSDRLAYEQYF. The CDR3 nucleotides are TGTGCCAGCAGTCTTTCGGACCGATTAGCCTACGAGCAGTACTTC.

This clone was seen only once. The chain combines TRBV6-1 with TRBJ2-7; no reliable D call. Trimming removed 2 bases at V and 2 bases at J, with 4 bases between. The germline V gene encodes CDR1 MNHNS and CDR2 SASEGT. CDR3 size: 12 residues. The CDR3: CASSETAYEQYF. The DNA of the CDR3 is TGTGCCAGCAGTGAAACGGCCTACGAGCAGTACTTC.

CDR3 in DNA: TGTGCCAGCAGACGGACAGGGACTAGCGGGAGACGGGTTGGAGATACGCAGTATTTT. It codes for CASRRTGTSGRRVGDTQYF. V and J are TRBV11-2 and TRBJ2-3, with TRBD2 matching over 14 bases. Germline-derived CDR1 and CDR2 are SGHAT and FQNNGV. This CDR3 is 19 amino acids long. Germline trimming cut 6 bases from V and 5 bases from J; bases unmatched to any gene: 16.